This T cell receptor beta chain was profiled in a study of blood T cell repertoires in COVID-19. Study-level information: From T cells, B-cell-depleted T cells, or PBMCs came the material, which was cDNA or gDNA.

V lost 4 bases to trimming and J lost 3 bases; unmatched junction nucleotides: 5. This CDR3 spans 14 amino acids. Germline CDR1 WSHSY, CDR2 SAAADI. Turning to this clone: The same CDR3 can be traced to other DNA sequences in this sample.

In the authors' workflow: Amplification of reference gene primers provided the estimated nucleated cell counts. Sequencing used immunoSEQ multiplex PCR; TCRdb keeps in-frame clones, though not all of them. The DNA gave D and trimming, while V, J and clone size come from that table. Of a few hundred thousand clones listed, around 87% are singletons. This sequence originates from a man aged 55 to 70 who had recovered from COVID-19. The chain uses TRBV10-2 and TRBJ2-7; 8 bases are shared with TRBD2. Sequenced sample: peripheral blood. The CDR3, as DNA: TGCGCCAGCAGTGGAGCGGGAGAACTCTACGAGCAGTACTTC. This translates into CASSGAGELYEQYF.